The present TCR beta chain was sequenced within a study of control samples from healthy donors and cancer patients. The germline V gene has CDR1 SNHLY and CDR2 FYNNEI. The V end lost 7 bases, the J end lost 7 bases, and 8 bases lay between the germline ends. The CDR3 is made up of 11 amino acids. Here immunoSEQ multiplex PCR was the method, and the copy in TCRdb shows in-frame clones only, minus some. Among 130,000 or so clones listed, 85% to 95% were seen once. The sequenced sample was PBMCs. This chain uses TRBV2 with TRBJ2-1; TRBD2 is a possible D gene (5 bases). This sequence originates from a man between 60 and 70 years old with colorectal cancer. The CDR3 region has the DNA TGTGCCAGCAAGAGGGAGAATGAGCAGTTCTTC. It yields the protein CASKRENEQFF.